This entry is about one T cell receptor (beta chain). The antigen is undetermined. Time point of the sample: baseline pretreatment blood. Treatment denoted: 15 Gy SBRT to primary tumor, nephrectomy 4 weeks later. Serial blood draws occurred at baseline and 2 and 4 weeks post-SBRT. Clear cell pathology was present in this patient's renal cell carcinoma. The data were produced by immunoSEQ multiplex PCR, yet TCRdb's version contains in-frame clones alone and is incomplete. This sample has about 160,000 clones; roughly 90% occur once, and the top ten carry around 4.1%. This sample is drawn from a study of radiation and T cells in renal cell carcinoma. Study outcomes and limitations: No pretreatment tumor biopsies were available for baseline clonotypes. Top tumor clonotypes rose in blood 2 weeks post-radiation, then contracted.

The junction had 8 bases not matched to a gene; V was cut back by 6 bases and J by 7 bases. Germline CDR1 reads MDHEN; CDR2 reads SYDVKM. CDR3 length: 14 amino acids. The genes are TRBV28 and TRBJ1-5; 8 bases fit TRBD1. The clonotype originates from a woman in her sixties or seventies with renal cell carcinoma. The specimen was blood, collected from a patient whose treatment included radiotherapy and nephrectomy. The CDR3: CASRIQGVGQPQHF. CDR3 sequence (DNA): TGTGCCAGCAGGATACAGGGGGTTGGCCAGCCCCAGCATTTT. The full variable domain, completed using reference TRBV28 and TRBJ1-5, is DVKVTQSSRYLVKRTGEKVFLECVQDMDHENMFWYRQDPGLGLRLIYFSYDVKMKEKGDIPEGYSVSREKKERFSLILESASTNQTSMYLCASRIQGVGQPQHFGDGTRLSIL.